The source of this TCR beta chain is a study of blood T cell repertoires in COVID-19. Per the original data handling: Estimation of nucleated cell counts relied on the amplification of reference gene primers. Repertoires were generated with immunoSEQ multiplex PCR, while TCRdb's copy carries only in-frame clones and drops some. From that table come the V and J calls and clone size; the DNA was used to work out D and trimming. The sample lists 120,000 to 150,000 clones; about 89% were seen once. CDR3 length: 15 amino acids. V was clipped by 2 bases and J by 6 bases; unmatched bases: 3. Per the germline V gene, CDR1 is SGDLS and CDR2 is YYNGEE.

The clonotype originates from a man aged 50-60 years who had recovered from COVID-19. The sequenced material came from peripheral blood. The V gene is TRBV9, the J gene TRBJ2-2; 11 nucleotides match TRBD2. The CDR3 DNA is TGTGCCAGCAGCGTGCAACTAGCGGGGGCCGGGGAGCTGTTTTTT. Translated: CASSVQLAGAGELFF.